What follows describes a single T cell receptor beta chain. Its cognate antigen is unknown. The data were taken from a study of T cells expressing NK-cell markers. Study-wide points: About six of the donors carried dominant NKG2C+ clonotypes that took up 1.0-7.0% of their CD8+ T cells.

The TCR beta cDNA came from 5'RACE template switching with UMIs. TCRdb reanalyzed the 5' RACE reads, giving one entry per CDR3 protein sequence and no DNA. The sample table sets out about 370,000 distinct CDR3 sequences. Sequencing input: blood T cells: a sorted CD56 or NKG2C T cell subset, CD4+ or CD8+ T cells, or bulk PBMC T cells (not recorded which). The sequence derives from a woman between 45 and 60 years old in good health.

Here the CDR3 reads CASSRHTGGSYNEQFF. The chain joins TRBV27 to TRBJ2-1; TCRdb designates TRBD2, a call that cannot be tested without DNA. There are 16 residues in the CDR3. Germline loops: CDR1 MNHEY, CDR2 SMNVEV (reference sequence).